These T cell receptor beta chains were read from a single sample in a study of CD4 and CD8 cells across lung adenocarcinoma regions. TCRdb re-analysed the PCR reads in MiXCR, keeping a single row per CDR3 protein. The sample shows some 12,000 distinct CDR3 sequences, roughly 48% of them seen only once. Sequences were obtained from CD8+ T cells from the margin of a lung tumor. These receptors were obtained from a female donor with lung adenocarcinoma. The CD4 and CD8 labels of this study may be unreliable. Each CDR3 is given with its conserved first and last residue. A D gene is named only where the DNA matches it firmly. A row's size may be missing; if present it is once, few, many or a size class.

CDR3 length | clone size | D gene | J gene | V gene | CDR3 DNA | CDR3 protein
16 | once | TRBD2 | TRBJ2-5 | TRBV6-1 | TGTGCCAGCAGTCCTAGCGGGCACCCAACCCCAGATACCCAGTACTTC | CASSPSGHPTPDTQYF
16 | . | . | TRBJ2-6 | TRBV30 | TGTGCCTGGAGGTTACAGGGCAGCTCTGGGGCCAACGTCCTGACTTTC | CAWRLQGSSGANVLTF
15 | . | . | TRBJ2-7 | TRBV27 | TGTGCCAGCCCCCGGGACAAGACCCCGGACTACGAGCAGTACTTC | CASPRDKTPDYEQYF
13 | many | TRBD2 | TRBJ2-5 | TRBV11-2 | TGTGCCAGCAGCTTAGCACTAGCGGAGACCCAGTACTTC | CASSLALAETQYF
14 | medium-sized | . | TRBJ2-5 | TRBV20-1 | TGCAGTGCTAGAGACCGGGGTTATGGGGAGACCCAGTACTTC | CSARDRGYGETQYF
14 | . | . | TRBJ2-5 | TRBV11-2 | TGTGCCAGCAGCACGAATAGTCTTACGGAGACCCAGTACTTC | CASSTNSLTETQYF
14 | few | TRBD2 | TRBJ2-5 | TRBV5-1 | TGCGCCAGCAGCCCCACTAGCGGGGAAGAGACCCAGTACTTC | CASSPTSGEETQYF
14 | . | . | TRBJ1-2 | TRBV6-1 | TGTGCCAGCAGGATACACTTCGGTGACTATGGCTACACCTTC | CASRIHFGDYGYTF
14 | . | TRBD2 | TRBJ2-1 | TRBV6-2/TRBV6-3 | TGTGCCAGCAGTACACGGGAGGGAGGCTACGAGCAGTTCTTC | CASSTREGGYEQFF
17 | . | TRBD1 | TRBJ2-3 | TRBV25-1 | TGTGCCAGCAGTCCCCTCGGACAGGCTGTGACCTCAGATACGCAGTATTTT | CASSPLGQAVTSDTQYF
15 | . | . | TRBJ2-3 | TRBV6-1 | TGTGCCAGCGGATTCCCGGGGGTGAGCGGCGATACGCAGTATTTC | CASGFPGVSGDTQYF
17 | . | . | TRBJ2-1 | TRBV6-1 | TGTGCCAGCAGTGATTACCGCGGGATTACCACCTACAATGAGCAGTTCTTC | CASSDYRGITTYNEQFF
15 | few | . | TRBJ1-1 | TRBV7-6 | TGTGCCAGCAGCTTAGAGGCAGGGTTCAACACTGAAGCTTTCTTT | CASSLEAGFNTEAFF
15 | few | . | TRBJ1-1 | TRBV6-1 | TGTGCCAGCAGTGATCGTTTTCAGGGGAGCACTGAAGCTTTCTTT | CASSDRFQGSTEAFF
15 | medium-sized | . | TRBJ2-3 | TRBV7-2 | TGTGCCAGCAGCCCGGGACTGGCGGAGGGGGATACGCAGTATTTT | CASSPGLAEGDTQYF
15 | once | TRBD1 | TRBJ2-1 | TRBV27 | TGTGCCAGCAGTTCCGGGACAGGGCGTAGCAATGAGCAGTTCTTC | CASSSGTGRSNEQFF
18 | medium-sized | . | TRBJ1-2 | TRBV6-5 | TGTGCCAGCAGTTCCTCTGGGGTGGGTCGTAAAAATAACTATGGCTACACCTTC | CASSSSGVGRKNNYGYTF
14 | many | . | TRBJ2-3 | TRBV6-1 | TGTGCCAGCAGTGAAGCTAGCGGCACAGATACGCAGTATTTT | CASSEASGTDTQYF
16 | . | TRBD1 | TRBJ2-3 | TRBV27 | TGTGCCAGCAGGTTCCACGGGACAGCTAGCACAGATACGCAGTATTTT | CASRFHGTASTDTQYF
14 | few | . | TRBJ2-2 | TRBV20-1 | TGCAGTGCTAGGACCGAGATCGGGACCGGGGAGCTGTTTTTT | CSARTEIGTGELFF
15 | once | . | TRBJ2-1 | TRBV5-1 | TGCGCCAGCAGATTAGGGGCTTCGGGGAGCGATGAGCAGTTCTTC | CASRLGASGSDEQFF
14 | once | . | TRBJ2-3 | TRBV10-3 | TGTGCCTCCATAGCGGGCTTGGGGGCCAATACGCTGTCTTTT | CASIAGLGANTLSF
19 | . | TRBD2 | TRBJ2-1 | TRBV6-1 | TGTGCCAGCAGCCCCCTTCGGGGGGGGGGGTCCGCGAACCCCTACGAGCAGTTCTTC | CASSPLRGGGSANPYEQFF
14 | . | . | TRBJ1-2 | TRBV12-3/TRBV12-4 | TGTGCCAGCAGTTTCTCCGGGGGCAACTATGGCTACACCTTC | CASSFSGGNYGYTF
15 | . | TRBD2 | TRBJ2-3 | TRBV6-5 | TGTGCCAGCAGATTCTCCGGGACTAGCGCAGATACGCAGTATTTT | CASRFSGTSADTQYF
12 | . | . | TRBJ2-7 | TRBV7-8 | TGTGCCAGCAGCTTAGACGGGCCTGAGCAGTACTTC | CASSLDGPEQYF
15 | . | . | TRBJ2-1 | TRBV6-1 | TGTGCCAGGAGATTCCACGGTGCTAGCGCAGATAAGCAGTATTTC | CARRFHGASADKQYF
16 | medium-sized | . | TRBJ2-3 | TRBV27 | TGTGCCAGCAGTTTCCACCAGACAGCTAGCACAGATACGCAGTATTTT | CASSFHQTASTDTQYF
15 | . | . | TRBJ2-3 | TRBV11-2 | TGTGCCAGCAGCTTAGGTTCAGGTGGGCATGATACGCAGTATTTC | CASSLGSGGHDTQYF
17 | many | . | TRBJ1-1 | TRBV27 | TGTGCCAGCAGTTTATCGTGGGGGGGAGGCACGAACACTGAAGCTTTCTTT | CASSLSWGGGTNTEAFF
16 | . | TRBD1 | TRBJ1-5 | TRBV6-1 | TGTGCCAGCAGCTCCACAGGGGTCAACTTAAATCAGCCCCAGCATTTT | CASSSTGVNLNQPQHF
16 | large | TRBD2 | TRBJ2-2 | TRBV6-5 | TGTGCCAGCAGGCCTCTAGCGGGGGTGGGTTCCGGGGAGCTGTTTTTT | CASRPLAGVGSGELFF
14 | . | . | TRBJ2-7 | TRBV10-3 | TGTGCCATCAGTGAGTCGGTGCGGAACTACGAGCAGTACTTC | CAISESVRNYEQYF
11 | few | . | TRBJ1-2 | TRBV6-1 | TGTGCCAGCACTAACAGCTATGGCTACACCTTC | CASTNSYGYTF
15 | medium-sized | . | TRBJ1-6 | TRBV4-1 | TGCGCCAGCAGCCCAGGGCCGGGGGGGAATTCACCCCTCCACTTT | CASSPGPGGNSPLHF
12 | . | . | TRBJ2-5 | TRBV5-6 | TGTGCCAGCAGCGTTTCCCTTGGTCTCCAGTACTTC | CASSVSLGLQYF
20 | large | TRBD1 | TRBJ1-6 | TRBV10-1 | TGCGCCAGCATTGACCCAGGGACAGGGCAGGGCTTCGAGGGAAATTCACCCCTCCACTTT | CASIDPGTGQGFEGNSPLHF
13 | medium-sized | TRBD1 | TRBJ2-2 | TRBV27 | TGTGCCAGCAGACGACAGGGCACCGGGGAGCTGTTTTTT | CASRRQGTGELFF
14 | . | TRBD2 | TRBJ2-3 | TRBV6-1 | TGTGCCAGCAGTGAACTAGCGGGAGCAGATACGCAGTATTTT | CASSELAGADTQYF
15 | . | TRBD1 | TRBJ1-1 | TRBV5-4 | TGTGCCAGCAGCTTGGAGGACAGGGTGGACACTGAAGCTTTCTTT | CASSLEDRVDTEAFF
15 | . | . | TRBJ2-3 | TRBV7-6 | TGTGCCAGGGGCACGGGGGGCCGTAGCACAGATACCCAGTATTTT | CARGTGGRSTDTQYF
14 | many | TRBD1 | TRBJ2-3 | TRBV7-2 | TGTGCCAGCAGCCCCGGACAGGGGACAGATACGCAGTATTTT | CASSPGQGTDTQYF
14 | . | . | TRBJ2-5 | TRBV10-1 | TGCGCCAGGAGCGGGTCCCCTGTGGAAGAGACCCAGTACTTT | CARSGSPVEETQYF
14 | . | . | TRBJ2-3 | TRBV7-2 | TGTGCCGGCAGCCAATCCCGTGACCAAGAGACCCAGTATTTC | CAGSQSRDQETQYF
13 | few | . | TRBJ2-1 | TRBV6-1 | TGTGCCAGCAGTGAAGGTCAGTACAATGAGCAGTTCTTC | CASSEGQYNEQFF
15 | many | . | TRBJ1-6 | TRBV6-5 | TGTGCCAGCAGTTACTCAGGACAGTCCCATTCACCCCTCCACTTT | CASSYSGQSHSPLHF
15 | . | TRBD1 | TRBJ2-3 | TRBV6-5 | TGTGCCAGCAGTTTGGGACAGGGCGGGAAAAACATTCAGTATTTT | CASSLGQGGKNIQYF
16 | few | . | TRBJ1-2 | TRBV11-1 | TGTGCCAGCACCCTAAGCGGAGGGGACGGGGGCTATGGCTACACCTTC | CASTLSGGDGGYGYTF
15 | few | TRBD1 | TRBJ1-2 | TRBV27 | TGTGCCACAAGTTCGGGCGACAGGGAGGAGGGTGGCTACACCTTC | CATSSGDREEGGYTF
12 | few | . | TRBJ2-1 | TRBV5-1 | TGCGCCAGCAGCTTTAATCTCAATGAGCAGTTCTTC | CASSFNLNEQFF
16 | . | . | TRBJ1-2 | TRBV6-5 | TGTGCCAGCAGTACTGGGGTGTTTCTGGGACCATATGGCTACACCTTC | CASSTGVFLGPYGYTF
14 | . | . | TRBJ2-7 | TRBV6-1 | TGTGCCAGCAGCCCCAGCAGGGTGCCCTACGAGCAGTACTTC | CASSPSRVPYEQYF
15 | . | TRBD1 | TRBJ1-6 | TRBV19 | TGTGCCAGTAGTATCTCGGGACAGGGCGATTCACCCCTCCACTTT | CASSISGQGDSPLHF
15 | . | TRBD1 | TRBJ1-3 | TRBV6-1 | TGTGCCAGCAACCTGGACAGGTACGCTGGAAACACCATATATTTT | CASNLDRYAGNTIYF